This T cell receptor (beta chain) was profiled in a study of identical twins. Whole-study results and caveats: Cord blood beta clonotypes present at high abundance carried fewer insertions; no such pattern appeared in memory repertoires. Low generation-probability sequences were in excess among twin-shared out-of-frame alpha sequences.

This clonotype was observed a handful of times. No antigen is known for it. Germline V CDR1 and CDR2: SEHNR, FQNEAQ (reference sequence). The CDR3 contains 14 residues. V was trimmed by 3 bases and J by 9 bases, leaving 17 bases between them. Each CDR3 protein gets one entry after TCRdb re-called the 5' RACE reads with MiXCR. The sample consists of 550,000 to 700,000 distinct CDR3 sequences, around 20% of them appearing once. These same data were also listed under a study on T cells expressing NK-cell markers.

The specimen was PBMCs. The chain couples TRBV7-9 to TRBJ1-2; unclear D gene. The clonotype comes from a woman aged 18 to 35 in good health. The CDR3, as DNA: TGTGCCAGCAGCTTGACGGACCAGAGGGATAGCTACACCTTC. Its translation: CASSLTDQRDSYTF.